This TCR beta chain comes out of a study of T-cell reconstitution after alpha-beta-depleted transplantation in children. The CDR3 spans 14 residues. Germline CDR1 SEHNR, CDR2 FQNEAQ (reference sequence). Trimming removed 2 bases from V and 4 bases from J; junction bases left unmatched: 3. There are a few counts of this clonotype. Unique molecular identifiers were used in preparing the TCRbeta library. MiXCR, run by TCRdb on the PCR reads, gives a single entry per CDR3 protein. The table includes roughly 500,000 distinct CDR3 sequences, about a sixth detected once. This clonotype originated in a human donor who donated a stem cell graft to a child with acute lymphoblastic leukemia. The rearrangement uses TRBV7-9 and TRBJ2-3; 7 nucleotides agree with TRBD2. Material: PBMCs from the stem cell graft donor, obtained from the stem cell graft. The CDR3 sequence is CASSLMGGPDTQYF. The CDR3 DNA reads TGTGCCAGCAGCTTAATGGGAGGGCCAGATACGCAGTATTTT.